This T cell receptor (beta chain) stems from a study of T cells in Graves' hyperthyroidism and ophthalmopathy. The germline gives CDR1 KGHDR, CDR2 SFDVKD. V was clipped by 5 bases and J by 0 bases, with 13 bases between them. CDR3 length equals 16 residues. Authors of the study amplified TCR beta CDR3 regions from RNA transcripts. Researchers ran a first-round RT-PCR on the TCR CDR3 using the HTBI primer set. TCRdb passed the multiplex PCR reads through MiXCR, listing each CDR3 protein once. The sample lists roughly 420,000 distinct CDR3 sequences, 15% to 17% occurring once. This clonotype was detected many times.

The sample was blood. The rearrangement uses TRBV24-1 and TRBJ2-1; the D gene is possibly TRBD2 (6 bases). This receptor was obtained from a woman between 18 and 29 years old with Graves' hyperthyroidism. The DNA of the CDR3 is TGTGCCACCAGTGGGCCAAGCGGGCCCTCCTACAATGAGCAGTTCTTC. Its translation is CATSGPSGPSYNEQFF.